These 13 T cell receptor beta chains were all obtained from the same sample, sequenced in a study of low-dose radiotherapy and immunotherapy resistance in tumors. Time point indicated: before trial treatment. Both TCRalpha and TCRbeta chains were reverse transcribed with V-gene-specific primers. A roughly 21-cycle PCR with a constant-region primer and V-primer adapter amplified TCRs. TCRdb itself ran the reads through MiXCR, one entry per CDR3 protein. The sample lists 64,000 or so distinct CDR3 sequences, approximately 31% occurring once. The sample was PBMCs, taken before treatment. These receptors came from a female donor with ovarian cancer.

This clonotype occurred many times. The chain is built from TRBV7-2 and TRBJ2-2, with 14 bases aligning to TRBD2. J gave up 5 bases and V 5 bases, and 10 bases lay outside the gene matches. The CDR3 is 18 residues long. Germline values: CDR1 SGHTA, CDR2 FQGNSA. Written as DNA, the CDR3 is TGTGCCAGCAGCCAACCGGGACTAGCGGGAGCGGGGACCGGGGAGCTGTTTTTT. Translation: CASSQPGLAGAGTGELFF.

This clonotype has at least ten counts. CDR3 amino acids: CASSAIAGHYNEQFF. CDR3 bases: TGTGCCAGCAGTGCGATAGCGGGTCACTACAATGAGCAGTTCTTC. The J gene is TRBJ2-1, the V gene TRBV6-4; 7 bases map to TRBD2. The CDR3 is made up of 15 amino acids. The trim removed 4 bases at V and 3 bases at J, leaving 6 bases unmatched. Germline loops: CDR1 MRHNA, CDR2 SNTAGT.

The CDR3: CASCRQGTEQFF. CDR3 sequence (DNA): TGTGCCAGCTGTCGGCAGGGGACTGAGCAGTTCTTC. The genes are TRBV6-1 and TRBJ2-1, with D possibly TRBD1 on 6 matching bases. Germline values: CDR1 MNHNS, CDR2 SASEGT. This CDR3 spans 12 amino acids. V was cut by 8 bases and J by 9 bases, with 14 bases left in between.

This clonotype came up a few times. CDR3 nucleotide sequence: TGCAGTGCTCCAGAGAGCGGGGGTTACCAAGAGACCCAGTACTTC. It translates to CSAPESGGYQETQYF. The rearrangement links TRBV20-1 to TRBJ2-5; 8 bases line up with TRBD2. V shed 5 bases, J shed 0 bases, and the junction held 8 bases outside the gene matches. Germline CDR1 is DFQATT and CDR2 is SNEGSKA (reference sequence). CDR3 length equals 15 residues.

V is TRBV28 and J is TRBJ2-5, with 13 bases fitting TRBD2. The J segment lost 5 bases and the V segment lost 3 bases, leaving 6 bases of the junction unmatched. CDR1 and CDR2 from the germline V gene are MDHEN and SYDVKM. The CDR3 extends over 16 amino acids. The CDR3 loop is CASSLETSGRLETQYF. DNA of the CDR3: TGTGCCAGCAGTTTGGAGACTAGCGGGAGGCTGGAGACCCAGTACTTC.

This clonotype was detected many times. J is TRBJ2-3 and V is TRBV2; no firm D call. The CDR3 has 14 amino acids. The germline V gene encodes CDR1 SNHLY and CDR2 FYNNEI. Deletions cut 6 bases from V and 5 bases from J, with 15 bases between. CDR3 DNA: TGTGCCAGCAGGCTAGGACCGGCCAGAGATACGCAGTATTTT. It translates to CASRLGPARDTQYF.

This clonotype appeared many times. The chain employs TRBV18 and TRBJ1-2; weak D call: TRBD1 (5 bases). Per germline, CDR1 KGHSH and CDR2 LQKENI. This CDR3 region has 14 residues. V lost 1 base, J lost 2 bases, and 8 bases lay in between. The CDR3 reads CASSPQRGNYGYTF. DNA for the CDR3: TGTGCCAGCTCACCACAAAGGGGAAACTATGGCTACACCTTC. Using reference TRBV18 and TRBJ1-2 for the parts outside the CDR3, the full variable domain is NAGVMQNPRHLVRRRGQEARLRCSPMKGHSHVYWYRQLPEEGLKFMVYLQKENIIDESGMPKERFSAEFPKEGPSILRIQQVVRGDSAAYFCASSPQRGNYGYTFGSGTRLTVV.

This clonotype occurred a few times. The chain combines TRBV6-2 or TRBV6-3 with TRBJ2-3; the D is unclear. The CDR3 length is 14 residues. Germline values: CDR1 MNHEY, CDR2 SVGEGT. Trimming removed 4 bases from V and 4 bases from J, with 12 bases in between. As DNA, the CDR3 is TGTGCCAGCAGTTTTAATCGGGTCGCAGATACGCAGTATTTT. Amino acid sequence: CASSFNRVADTQYF.

This clonotype was detected ten times or more. The chain couples TRBV7-2 to TRBJ2-2, with 7 bases aligning to TRBD1. Germline lookup yields CDR1 SGHTA and CDR2 FQGNSA. V dropped 6 bases and J dropped 6; count of bases not matched to a gene: 4. The CDR3 runs to 13 residues. The CDR3 reads CASSHRGSGELFF. DNA for the CDR3: TGTGCCAGCAGTCACAGGGGTTCCGGGGAGCTGTTTTTT.

Details on this clonotype: A read error likely explains this, since a far larger clone differs by one base. This rearrangement joins TRBV5-1 to TRBJ2-1, with D perhaps matching TRBD2 (7 bases). The CDR3 is 15 residues long. Germline lookup yields CDR1 SGHRS and CDR2 YFSETQ. The V and J ends lost 6 bases and 10 bases respectively, with 23 bases between them. Written as DNA, the CDR3 is TGCGCCAGCACCGAATCCGCACGGGGGGCGCAGGAGCAGTTCTTC. Encoded protein: CASTESARGAQEQFF.

The gene calls are TRBV7-2 and TRBJ1-2; TRBD1 matches 8 bases. The V segment lost 5 bases and the J segment 6 bases; nucleotides outside the gene matches: 2. The germline CDR1 and CDR2 sequences are SGHTA and FQGNSA. The CDR3 sequence is 12 residues long. The CDR3: CASSQTGDGYTF. The CDR3 DNA reads as TGTGCCAGCAGCCAGACAGGGGATGGCTACACCTTC. Filled out from reference TRBV7-2 and TRBJ1-2, the complete variable domain reads GAGVSQSPSNKVTEKGKDVELRCDPISGHTALYWYRQSLGQGLEFLIYFQGNSAPDKSGLPSDRFSAERTGGSVSTLTIQRTQQEDSAVYLCASSQTGDGYTFGSGTRLTVV.

There are many counts of this clonotype. This sequence joins TRBV21-1 and TRBJ2-5; the table assigns TRBD1, which was not confirmed against the DNA. TRBV21-1 has pseudogene status. The CDR3 is 13 amino acids. In DNA form, the CDR3 reads TGTGCCAGCAGCAAAGGGGGCCAAGAGACCCAGTACTTC. Translation gives CASSKGGQETQYF.

Many counts were recorded for this clonotype. The genes are TRBV29-1 and TRBJ2-5, with D hard to call. The CDR3 runs to 16 residues. V lost 4 bases, J lost 4 bases, and 22 bases lay in between. Germline V gene sequence: CDR1 SQVTM, CDR2 ANQGSEA. CDR3 sequence (DNA): TGCAGCGTTGGGCTGGGCACTTATTGGGCGGCAGAGACCCAGTACTTC. Amino acids: CSVGLGTYWAAETQYF.